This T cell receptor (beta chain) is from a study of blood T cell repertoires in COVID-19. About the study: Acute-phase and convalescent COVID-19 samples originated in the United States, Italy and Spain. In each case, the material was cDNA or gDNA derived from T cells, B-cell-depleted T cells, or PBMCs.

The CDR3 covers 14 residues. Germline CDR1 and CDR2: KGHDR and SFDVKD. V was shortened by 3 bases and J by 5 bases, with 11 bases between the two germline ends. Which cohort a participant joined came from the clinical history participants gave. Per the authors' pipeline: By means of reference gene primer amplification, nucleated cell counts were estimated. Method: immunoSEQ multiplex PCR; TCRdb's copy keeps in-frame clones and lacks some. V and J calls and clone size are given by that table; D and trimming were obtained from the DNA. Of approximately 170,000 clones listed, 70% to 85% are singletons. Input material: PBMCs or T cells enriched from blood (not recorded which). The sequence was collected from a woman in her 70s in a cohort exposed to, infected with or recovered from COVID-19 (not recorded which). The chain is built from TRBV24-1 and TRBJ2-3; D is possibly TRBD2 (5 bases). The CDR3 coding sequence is TGTGCCACCAGTGATAGGAGGTCTATAGATACGCAGTATTTT. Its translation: CATSDRRSIDTQYF.